The present T cell receptor beta chain was sequenced within a study of cytomegalovirus exposure and HLA in healthy donors (dated by TCRdb to 2016 to 2017). Some background on the complete study: An earlier analysis of roughly 570 of the donors reported 276 Gb of sequence data and 117 million unique TCR beta sequences obtained from around 170 million T cells. An early release covering 550 to 700 HLA-typed donors comprised approximately 290 gigabases of sequencing data and around 80 million unique TCR sequences. Among the roughly 430 genotyped donors, roughly 80% belonged to the genetic ancestry cluster associated with self-reported Caucasian donors. The study aimed to test whether cataloging public T cell receptors could reveal signatures of past pathogen exposure. The study used immunosequencing to profile the T cell repertoires of some 600 subjects and linked those repertoires to cytomegalovirus serostatus. A separate validation cohort of 90 to 150 different subjects was used in addition to the approximately 700-subject first cohort. To predict cytomegalovirus infection status, the study combined high-throughput TCR immunosequencing, statistical association of individual TCRs with disease status, and machine learning. A later analysis re-examined previously published TCR beta repertoires from 600 to 700 donors and added high-resolution HLA genotyping to investigate patterns of TCR occurrence. The later analysis used no new phenotypic data to find candidate immune exposures, relying instead on TCR beta sequences and their occurrence across donors. In an earlier analysis of several hundred of the donors, high-throughput TCR beta sequencing was used to judge whether each TCR beta V gene segment behaved as functional or pseudogenic. Donor age, sex, ethnicity and CMV serostatus were compiled together with the repertoire data. In a later genetic analysis, genome-wide SNP genotypes for about 60% of the 666 donors were used, and that subset was treated as a discovery cohort. All discovery cohort repertoires had been generated using a single sequencing platform. Both class I and class II loci were covered by HLA typing, at four-digit resolution. Typing coverage differed by locus: A, B, C, DRB1 and DQB1 were typed in roughly 620-630 donors, DQA1 in 522, DPA1 in approximately 600, and DPB1 in 450 to 490. Several DR-DQ haplotypes were handled as single units for association and clustering because linkage in the cohort was strong. On average, roughly 200,000 unique TCR beta nucleotide sequences were sequenced per donor among about 400 genotyped donors of the cohort, with 15% to 20% of those sequences being non-productive.

The CDR3 runs 15 amino acids, cysteine and phenylalanine included. The kept DNA is CDR3 alone, 45 bases in frame from the first base. The germline V gene encodes CDR1 SGDLS and CDR2 YYNGEE. V lost 3 bases and J lost 0 bases; the stretch between them is 10 bases long. As concerns this clone: Its antigen specificity is not known. No much larger clonotype is one base removed from it; base qualities were not supplied.

Broad study findings and their caveats: Assigning TCR associations to individual alleles was difficult when HLA alleles, especially DR and DQ, strongly co-occurred. The sequencing pipeline was judged likely to have produced a cluster of highly shared sequence variants as a technical artifact. Correlated functional status among segregating V segments might be attributable to linkage disequilibrium, but an unknown experimental factor could not be ruled out. Because HLA typing was missing for some donors at each locus, association tests included only the typed subset. The presence/absence analyses assumed that sequencing depth was roughly uniform across donors, and that assumption may not be true. Cytomegalovirus status was reported to be diagnosed by the classifier with high specificity and sensitivity in both the original and validation cohorts. A further reported finding was that TCR beta sequences accurately predicted the HLA-A and HLA-B alleles for most subjects in the first cohort. In a later analysis, HLA-associated TCR beta chains showed more clonal expansion and lower generation probabilities than non-associated chains that were equally common. In a later genetic analysis, a missense DCLRE1C variant was associated with V-gene and J-gene trimming of TCR beta chains, and the association was replicated in an independent cohort. For the cohort, immune exposure information was limited to CMV serostatus. The earlier analysis of around 600 of the donors excluded about 16 rarely observed V segments, including chromosome 9 orphons, because counts were too low. The 87-base-pair reads could not distinguish some IMGT-functional V segments, including TRBV6-2 and TRBV6-3, so those segments were excluded. At a false discovery rate of 0.05, a later analysis linked 15,000 to 20,000 TCR beta sequences to specific HLA alleles. A later analysis found that TCR association rates varied across HLA loci, with DRB1 alleles showing the most associated TCRs and HLA-C alleles the fewest. The cohort was sequenced for TCR beta chains only, and without alpha or paired-chain data the features that could be detected were limited. Most CMV-associated TCR beta chains appeared to be HLA-restricted in a later analysis, and the HLA associations seemed to be driven largely by CMV exposure. Across donors, most TCR sequences were observed very rarely, whereas some public TCRs were present in many individuals. According to a later analysis, parvovirus B19, influenza, CMV and Epstein-Barr virus appeared linked to several top co-occurrence clusters. Compared with the roughly 710-donor mean, donors in an Asian-associated ancestry cluster had fewer N-insertions in productive TCRs, according to a later genetic analysis. In vitro tests confirmed that a few of the cytomegalovirus-associated TCR beta chains recognize cytomegalovirus antigens. According to the authors, the approach could potentially be generalized to other disease states and immunological phenotypes. Broadly in line with IMGT annotations, most TCR beta V segments showed up in productive rearrangements about 87% or about 30% of the time in an earlier analysis of 587 of the donors. The study listed 150 to 200 TCR beta chains as associated with cytomegalovirus.

In total, about 650 healthy bone marrow donors made up the cohort. Cohort members were all nominally healthy when sampled, although unrecorded immune exposures were likely present. The donor tested CMV seronegative and was one of the 352 seronegative cohort members. Each donor provided a peripheral blood sample, and peripheral blood mononuclear cells were used for TCR beta sequencing. The Qiagen DNeasy Blood Extraction Kit was used to extract genomic DNA from the blood cell samples. Library construction relied on the immunoSEQ multiplex PCR assay. For the multiplex PCR, a mixture combining 60 forward primers for TCR Vbeta segments and 13 reverse primers for TCR Jbeta segments was used. Amplification of the CDR3 region of rearranged TCR beta genes was performed with a multiplex PCR assay on genomic DNA. The amplified TCR beta libraries were sequenced on the Illumina HiSeq System as 87-base-pair reads. The paper's processing steps were these. A later analysis counted tens of millions of unique TCR beta chains across the 500 to 850 repertoires, and roughly 9.9 million of these chains were shared by at least two donors. A nearest-neighbor algorithm error-corrected the raw reads and collapsed the reads into unique sequences, merging closely related sequences to remove PCR and sequencing errors. To assign V, D and J gene segments, CDR3 sequences were aligned to IMGT reference sequences. For a sequence to be retained, at least a six-nucleotide match to both a V gene segment and a J gene segment was required. A rearrangement was called productive if the CDR3 had no stop codons and remained in frame with V and J, and every other rearrangement was called non-productive. CDR3 was defined by IMGT convention, running from the second conserved V-encoded cysteine to the conserved J-encoded phenylalanine. In an earlier analysis of more than 550 of the donors, sequences lacking an unambiguous match to a single V gene segment were excluded. In an earlier analysis of a few hundred of the donors, a V segment was called functional when productive rearrangements were above 56.7%, and segregating when the standard deviation between donors exceeded 5%. A statistical classification framework was built for diagnosing cytomegalovirus status from the catalog of TCR beta chain sequences. V and J gene assignment, in a later analysis, came from comparing TCR nucleotide sequences with IMGT/GENE-DB human TR gene sequences. The TCRdist pipeline was used in a later analysis to assign CDR3 sequences and most-parsimonious VDJ recombination scenarios. In a later analysis, each TCR beta chain was defined by its CDR3 amino acid sequence together with its V-gene family, and reads without a unique V-gene family were excluded. A later analysis removed 592 highly shared, low-generation-probability nucleotide sequences to deal with suspected cross-contamination and a sequencing artifact. In a later analysis, a clonal expansion index was calculated for each public chain from normalized within-repertoire ranks of inferred template counts. Generation probabilities in a later analysis came from a VDJ recombination model fitted to out-of-frame rearrangements, and those results were checked against IGoR. In a later analysis, hypergeometric tests were used to score TCR-TCR, TCR-HLA and TCR-CMV co-occurrence, with a repertoire-size bias correction applied to TCR pairs. In a later analysis, false discovery rates were estimated by permuting HLA or CMV assignments 20 times. In a later analysis, co-occurring TCRs were grouped using DBSCAN, and TCRdist sequence similarity was added for clustering within HLA-allele-positive subsets. Repertoires with fewer than 30,000 or more than 120,000 public chains were left out of co-occurrence clustering, as were several repertoires with anomalous nucleotide sharing. TCRdb took over this immuneACCESS table, retaining in-frame rearrangements with V and J assigned. Such tables are incomplete; in checked studies, under half of the missing clones stem from an unresolved V gene, and the remainder is unexplained. That table supplies the V and J calls and clone size; D and trimming were determined from the DNA. The sample has fewer than 250,000 clones on record, roughly 80% of them singletons. 15% to 17% of the sample lies in the top ten.

This TCR was sampled from a man in his forties or fifties in good health and CMV-seronegative. The rearrangement combines TRBV9 with TRBJ1-5; the D gene assignment is ambiguous. The sequencing sample was made of PBMCs. The nucleotide sequence is TGTGCCAGCAGCGGCGGCGGATATAGCAATCAGCCCCAGCATTTT. The translation is CASSGGGYSNQPQHF.